The following is a T cell receptor (beta chain) sequence with its context. The sample is drawn from a study of blood T cell repertoires in COVID-19. Background on the study: Researchers got acute and convalescent COVID-19 samples from the United States, Italy and Spain. From T cells, B-cell-depleted T cells, or PBMCs came the material, which was cDNA or gDNA.

In the source study's methods: Amplified reference gene primers provided the basis for estimating nucleated cell counts. The protocol was immunoSEQ multiplex PCR, while the TCRdb copy is restricted to in-frame clones and leaves out a portion. V and J calls and clone size come straight from that table; D and trimming were deduced from the DNA. The sample yields roughly 220,000 clones, less than 90% seen once. The CDR3 is 17 residues long. CDR1 and CDR2 (germline): SGHTA, FQGNSA. V shed 1 base and J 6 bases; nucleotides not matched to a gene: 9. The sequencing input was peripheral blood. The chain employs TRBV7-2 and TRBJ2-2; 9 nucleotides agree with TRBD2. The TCR comes from a woman aged 60 to 75 who had recovered from COVID-19. In DNA form, the CDR3 reads TGTGCCAGCAGCTTAGGGGGCCTAGCGGGGATTGCCGGGGAGCTGTTTTTT. Residues: CASSLGGLAGIAGELFF.